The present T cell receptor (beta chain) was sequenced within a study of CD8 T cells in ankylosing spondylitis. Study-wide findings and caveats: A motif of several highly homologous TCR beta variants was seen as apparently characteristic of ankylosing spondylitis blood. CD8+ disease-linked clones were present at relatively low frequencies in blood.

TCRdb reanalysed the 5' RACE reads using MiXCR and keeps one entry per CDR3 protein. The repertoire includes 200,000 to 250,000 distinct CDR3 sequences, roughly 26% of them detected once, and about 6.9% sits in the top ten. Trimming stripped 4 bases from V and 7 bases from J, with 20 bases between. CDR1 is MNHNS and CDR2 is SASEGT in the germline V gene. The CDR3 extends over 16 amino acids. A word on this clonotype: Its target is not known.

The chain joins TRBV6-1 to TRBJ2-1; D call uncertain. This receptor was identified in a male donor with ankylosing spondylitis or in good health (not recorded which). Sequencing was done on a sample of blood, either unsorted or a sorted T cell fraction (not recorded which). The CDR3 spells CASSVLSATKSNEQFF. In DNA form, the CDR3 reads TGTGCCAGCAGTGTTCTGTCTGCGACCAAGTCGAATGAGCAGTTCTTC.